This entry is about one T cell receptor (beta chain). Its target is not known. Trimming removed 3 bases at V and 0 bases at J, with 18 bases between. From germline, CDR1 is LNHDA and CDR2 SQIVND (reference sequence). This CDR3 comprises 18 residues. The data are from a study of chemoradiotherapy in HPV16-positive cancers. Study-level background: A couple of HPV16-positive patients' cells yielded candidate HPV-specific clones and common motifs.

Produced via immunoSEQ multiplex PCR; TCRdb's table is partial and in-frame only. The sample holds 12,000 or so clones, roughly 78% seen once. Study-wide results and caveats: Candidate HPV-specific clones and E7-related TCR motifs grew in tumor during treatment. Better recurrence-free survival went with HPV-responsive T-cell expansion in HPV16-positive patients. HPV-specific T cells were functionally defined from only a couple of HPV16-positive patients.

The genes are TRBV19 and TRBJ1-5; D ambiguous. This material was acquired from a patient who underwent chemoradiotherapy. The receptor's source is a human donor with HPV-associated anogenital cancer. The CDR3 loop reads CASSIRDSAAYSNQPQHF. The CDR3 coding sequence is TGTGCCAGTAGTATTCGTGATTCGGCGGCTTATAGCAATCAGCCCCAGCATTTT. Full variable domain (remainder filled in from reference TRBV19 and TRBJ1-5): DGGITQSPKYLFRKEGQNVTLSCEQNLNHDAMYWYRQDPGQGLRLIYYSQIVNDFQKGDIAEGYSVSREKKESFPLTVTSAQKNPTAFYLCASSIRDSAAYSNQPQHFGDGTRLSIL.